What follows describes a single T cell receptor (beta chain). The target antigen is unknown. The record originates from a study of cytomegalovirus exposure and HLA in healthy donors. Notes on the study in general: Usually a TCR sequence was rare, but some public TCRs were found in many donors.

Primers included in the PCR were 60 Vbeta and 13 Jbeta primers. The protocol was immunoSEQ multiplex PCR, while the TCRdb copy is restricted to in-frame clones and leaves out a portion. The table has under 200,000 clones, around 79% seen once. This CDR3 spans 13 amino acids. Per germline, CDR1 SGHDN and CDR2 FVKESK. Trimming cost V 2 bases and J 2 bases, with 7 bases left between them. V is TRBV14 and J is TRBJ2-7; D remains ambiguous. The TCR sequence derives from a man between 45 and 60 years old in good health and CMV-seropositive. Sequencing was done on a sample of PBMCs. The CDR3 DNA reads as TGTGCCAGCAGCCAATACACGACCTACGAGCAGTACTTC. Translating gives CASSQYTTYEQYF.